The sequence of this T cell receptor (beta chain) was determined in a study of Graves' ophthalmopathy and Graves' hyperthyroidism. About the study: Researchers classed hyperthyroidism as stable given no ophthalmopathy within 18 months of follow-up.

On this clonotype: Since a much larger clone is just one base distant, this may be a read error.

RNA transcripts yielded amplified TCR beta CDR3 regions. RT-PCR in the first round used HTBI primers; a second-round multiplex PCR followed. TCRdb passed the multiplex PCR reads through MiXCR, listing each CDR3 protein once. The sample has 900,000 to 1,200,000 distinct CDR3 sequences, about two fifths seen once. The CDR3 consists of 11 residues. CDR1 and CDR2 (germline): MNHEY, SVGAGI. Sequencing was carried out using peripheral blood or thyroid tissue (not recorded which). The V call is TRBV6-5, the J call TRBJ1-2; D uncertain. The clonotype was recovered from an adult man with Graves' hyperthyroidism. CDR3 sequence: CAGSEERAATF. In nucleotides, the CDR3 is TGTGCCGGCAGTGAAGAAAGGGCTGCCACCTTC.